The clone carrying this T cell receptor beta chain came up once. Method: immunoSEQ multiplex PCR; TCRdb's copy keeps in-frame clones and lacks some. The repertoire consists of tens of thousands of clones, with 75% to 90% occurring once and the leading ten covering 5% to 6.5%. J was trimmed by 8 bases and V by 2 bases; bases with no gene match: 7. CDR3 size: 14 residues. The germline V gene encodes CDR1 KGHSH and CDR2 LQKENI. This entry belongs to a study of OX40 agonist ivuxolimab in advanced cancers. Study at large: At roughly 80% male, the cohort had a mean age of about 60 years, ranging from about 20 to 90. Eligibility admitted prior anti-PD-1, anti-PD-L1 or anti-CTLA-4 therapy; around 42% had some. Partial responses occurred in Three dose-escalation patients, one with hepatocellular carcinoma and two with cutaneous melanoma.

This chain uses TRBV18 with TRBJ1-2; 8 nucleotides align to TRBD1. The TCR sequence derives from an adult with an advanced solid tumor such as melanoma, head and neck, liver or kidney cancer. Sample: CD4+ or CD8+ T cells sorted from blood, taken in a trial of the OX40 agonist ivuxolimab. CDR3 sequence reads: CASSPEGQGRGYTF. The DNA for the CDR3 is TGTGCCAGCTCACCAGAAGGACAGGGAAGAGGCTACACCTTC.